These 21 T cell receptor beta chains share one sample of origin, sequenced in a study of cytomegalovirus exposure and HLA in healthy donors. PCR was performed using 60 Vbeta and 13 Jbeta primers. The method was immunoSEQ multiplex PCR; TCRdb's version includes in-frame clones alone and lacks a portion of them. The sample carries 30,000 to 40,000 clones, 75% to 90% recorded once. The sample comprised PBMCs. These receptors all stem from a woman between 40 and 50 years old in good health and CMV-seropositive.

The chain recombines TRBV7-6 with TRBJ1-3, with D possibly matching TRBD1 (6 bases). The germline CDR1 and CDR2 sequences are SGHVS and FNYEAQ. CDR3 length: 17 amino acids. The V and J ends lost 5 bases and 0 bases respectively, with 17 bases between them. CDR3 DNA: TGTGCCAGCAGCCCGATGGCAGGGGTGAACTCTGGAAACACCATATATTTT. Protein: CASSPMAGVNSGNTIYF.

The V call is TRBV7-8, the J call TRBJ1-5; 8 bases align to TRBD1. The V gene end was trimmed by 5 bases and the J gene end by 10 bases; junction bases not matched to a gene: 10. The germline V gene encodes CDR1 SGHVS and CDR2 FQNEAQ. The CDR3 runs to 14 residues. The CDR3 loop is CASSLGQGLHPQHF. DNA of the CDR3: TGTGCCAGCAGCCTAGGACAGGGTTTACATCCCCAGCATTTT.

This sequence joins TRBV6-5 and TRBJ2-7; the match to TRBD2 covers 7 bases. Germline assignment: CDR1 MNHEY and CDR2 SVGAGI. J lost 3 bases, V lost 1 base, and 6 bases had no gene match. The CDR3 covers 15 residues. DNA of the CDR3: TGTGCCAGCAGTTACTTCGCGGGGGTGGTCTACGAGCAGTACTTC. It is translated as CASSYFAGVVYEQYF.

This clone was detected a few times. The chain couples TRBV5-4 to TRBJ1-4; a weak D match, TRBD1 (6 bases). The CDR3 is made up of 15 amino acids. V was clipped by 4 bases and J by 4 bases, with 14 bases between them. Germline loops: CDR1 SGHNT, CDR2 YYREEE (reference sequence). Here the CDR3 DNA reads TGTGCCAGCAGCACGAACAGGGCCCTTAATGAAAAACTGTTTTTT. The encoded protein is CASSTNRALNEKLFF.

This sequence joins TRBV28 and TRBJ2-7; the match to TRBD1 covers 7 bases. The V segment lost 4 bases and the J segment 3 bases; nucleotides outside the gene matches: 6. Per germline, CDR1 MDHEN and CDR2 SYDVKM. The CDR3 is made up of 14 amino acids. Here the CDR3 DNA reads TGTGCCAGCAGTTCTAGGGGGCGCGTCTACGAGCAGTACTTC. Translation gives CASSSRGRVYEQYF.

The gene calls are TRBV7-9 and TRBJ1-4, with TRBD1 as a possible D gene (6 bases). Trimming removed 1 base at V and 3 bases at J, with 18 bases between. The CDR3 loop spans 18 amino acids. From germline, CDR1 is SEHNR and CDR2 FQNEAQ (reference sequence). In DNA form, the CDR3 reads TGTGCCAGCAGCTTAGGCGGGGGCACAGGGCCTGCTAATGAAAAACTGTTTTTT. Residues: CASSLGGGTGPANEKLFF.

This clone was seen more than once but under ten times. The CDR3 DNA sequence: TGTGCCAGTAACGCCGGGACAGGGGGCGCGGAGGGGTATGGCTACACCTTC. This translates into CASNAGTGGAEGYGYTF. The chain uses TRBV19 and TRBJ1-2; 12 nucleotides align to TRBD1. Germline CDR1 LNHDA, CDR2 SQIVND (reference sequence). Trimming at V came to 7 bases and at J to 5 bases, leaving 14 bases not matched to a gene. The CDR3 has 17 residues.

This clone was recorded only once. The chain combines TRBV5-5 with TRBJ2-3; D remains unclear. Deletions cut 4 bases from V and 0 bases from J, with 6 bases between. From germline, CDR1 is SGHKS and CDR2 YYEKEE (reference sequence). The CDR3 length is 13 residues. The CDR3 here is CASSPGSTDTQYF. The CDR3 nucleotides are TGTGCCAGCAGCCCCGGGAGCACAGATACGCAGTATTTT.

CDR3 loop: CASSAGHWDNSPLHF. DNA for the CDR3: TGTGCCAGCAGCGCGGGACACTGGGATAATTCACCCCTCCACTTT. This chain links TRBV9 with TRBJ1-6; tentative D call: TRBD1 (6 bases). CDR1 and CDR2 from the germline V gene are SGDLS and YYNGEE. The CDR3 extends over 15 amino acids. V gave up 3 bases and J gave up 5 bases, with 12 bases separating them.

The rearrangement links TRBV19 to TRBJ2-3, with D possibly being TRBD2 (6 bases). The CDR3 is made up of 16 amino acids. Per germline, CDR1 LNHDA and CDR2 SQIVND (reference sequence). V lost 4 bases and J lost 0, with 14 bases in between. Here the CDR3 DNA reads TGTGCCAGTAGTAGCGGGGCGGCGTATAGCACAGATACGCAGTATTTT. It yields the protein CASSSGAAYSTDTQYF.

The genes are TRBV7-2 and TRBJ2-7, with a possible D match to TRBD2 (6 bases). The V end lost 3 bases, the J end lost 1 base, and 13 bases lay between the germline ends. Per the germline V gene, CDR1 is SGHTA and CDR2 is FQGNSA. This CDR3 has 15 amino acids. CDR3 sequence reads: CASSLSGLSSYEQYF. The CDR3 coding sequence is TGTGCCAGCAGCTTGTCGGGACTGAGTTCCTACGAGCAGTACTTC.

The CDR3 here is CASSLGDSGANVLTF. The CDR3 nucleotides are TGTGCCAGCAGTTTGGGAGACTCTGGGGCCAACGTCCTGACTTTC. The chain links TRBV28 to TRBJ2-6; maybe TRBD2 (5 bases). CDR3 length: 15 amino acids. Per germline, CDR1 MDHEN and CDR2 SYDVKM. V lost 3 bases to trimming and J lost 0 bases, with 6 bases between them.

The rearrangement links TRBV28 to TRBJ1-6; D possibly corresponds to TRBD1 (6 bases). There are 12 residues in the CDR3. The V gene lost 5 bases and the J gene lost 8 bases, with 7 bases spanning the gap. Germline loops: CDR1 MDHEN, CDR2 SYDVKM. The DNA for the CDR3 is TGTGCCAGCAGTCCAGGGGATTCACCCCTCCACTTT. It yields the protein CASSPGDSPLHF.

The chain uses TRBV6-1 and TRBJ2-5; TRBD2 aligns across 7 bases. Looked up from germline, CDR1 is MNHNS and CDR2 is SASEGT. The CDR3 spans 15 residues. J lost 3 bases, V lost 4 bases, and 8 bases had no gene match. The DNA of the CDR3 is TGTGCCAGCAGTGGACAACGGGGGGTTAAAGAGACCCAGTACTTC. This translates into CASSGQRGVKETQYF.

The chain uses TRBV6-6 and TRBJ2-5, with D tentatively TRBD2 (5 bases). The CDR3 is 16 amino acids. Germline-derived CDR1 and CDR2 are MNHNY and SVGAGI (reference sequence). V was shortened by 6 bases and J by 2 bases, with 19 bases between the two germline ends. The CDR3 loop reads CASSDPLATGQETQYF. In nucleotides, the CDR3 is TGTGCCAGCAGCGACCCTCTCGCGACGGGGCAAGAGACCCAGTACTTC.

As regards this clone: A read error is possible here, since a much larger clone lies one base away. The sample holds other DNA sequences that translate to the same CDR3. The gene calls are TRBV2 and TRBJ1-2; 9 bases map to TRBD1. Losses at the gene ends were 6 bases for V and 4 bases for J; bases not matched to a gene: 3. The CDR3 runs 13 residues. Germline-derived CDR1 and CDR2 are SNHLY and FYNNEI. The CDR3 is CASSGTGFYGYTF. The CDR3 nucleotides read TGTGCCAGCAGCGGGACAGGGTTCTATGGCTACACCTTC.

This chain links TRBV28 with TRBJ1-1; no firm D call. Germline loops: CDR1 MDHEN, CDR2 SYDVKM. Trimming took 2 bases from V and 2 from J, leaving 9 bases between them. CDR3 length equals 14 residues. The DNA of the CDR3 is TGTGCCAGCAGTTTACAGATACATAACACTGAAGCTTTCTTT. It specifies CASSLQIHNTEAFF.

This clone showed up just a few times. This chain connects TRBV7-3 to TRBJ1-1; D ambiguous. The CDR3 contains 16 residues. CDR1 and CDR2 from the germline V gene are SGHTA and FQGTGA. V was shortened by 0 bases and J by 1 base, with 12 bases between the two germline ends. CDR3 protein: CASSLTPTGRNTEAFF. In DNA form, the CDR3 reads TGTGCCAGCAGCTTAACCCCGACGGGGAGGAACACTGAAGCTTTCTTT.

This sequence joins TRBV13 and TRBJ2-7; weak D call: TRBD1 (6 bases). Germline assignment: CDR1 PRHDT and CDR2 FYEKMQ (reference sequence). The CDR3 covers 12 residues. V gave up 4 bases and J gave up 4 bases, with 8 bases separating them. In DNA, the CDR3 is TGTGCCAGCAGCTCCAGGGGTTACGAGCAGTACTTC. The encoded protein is CASSSRGYEQYF.

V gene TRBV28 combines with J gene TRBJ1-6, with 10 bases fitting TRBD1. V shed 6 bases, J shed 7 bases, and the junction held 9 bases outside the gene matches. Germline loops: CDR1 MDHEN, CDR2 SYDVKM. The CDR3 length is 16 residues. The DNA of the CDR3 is TGTGCCAGCAGGAAGACGGGACAGGGGATGAATTCACCCCTCCACTTT. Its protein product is CASRKTGQGMNSPLHF.

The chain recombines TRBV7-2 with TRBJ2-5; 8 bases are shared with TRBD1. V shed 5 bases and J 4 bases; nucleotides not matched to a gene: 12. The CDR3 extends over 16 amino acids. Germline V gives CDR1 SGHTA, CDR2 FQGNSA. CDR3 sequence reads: CASSRPRTGFTETQYF. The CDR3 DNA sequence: TGTGCCAGCAGCCGACCGCGGACAGGGTTTACAGAGACCCAGTACTTC. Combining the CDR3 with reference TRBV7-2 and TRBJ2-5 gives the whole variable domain GAGVSQSPSNKVTEKGKDVELRCDPISGHTALYWYRQSLGQGLEFLIYFQGNSAPDKSGLPSDRFSAERTGGSVSTLTIQRTQQEDSAVYLCASSRPRTGFTETQYFGPGTRLLVL.